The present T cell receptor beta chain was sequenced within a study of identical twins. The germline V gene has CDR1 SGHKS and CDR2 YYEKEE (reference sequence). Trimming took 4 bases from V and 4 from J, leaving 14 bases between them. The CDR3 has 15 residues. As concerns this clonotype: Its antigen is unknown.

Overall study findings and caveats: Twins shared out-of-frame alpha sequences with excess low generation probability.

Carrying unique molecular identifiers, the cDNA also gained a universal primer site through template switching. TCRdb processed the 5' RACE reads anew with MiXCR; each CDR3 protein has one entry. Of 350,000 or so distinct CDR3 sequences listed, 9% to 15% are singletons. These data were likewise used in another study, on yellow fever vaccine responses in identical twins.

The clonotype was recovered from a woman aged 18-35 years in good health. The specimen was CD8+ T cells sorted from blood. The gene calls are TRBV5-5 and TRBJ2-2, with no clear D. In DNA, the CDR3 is TGTGCCAGCAGCGCAACGGACGTATCCACCGGGGAGCTGTTTTTT. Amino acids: CASSATDVSTGELFF.